A selection of T cell receptor beta chains follows, all from one sample in a study of cytomegalovirus exposure and HLA in healthy donors. Generated by immunoSEQ multiplex PCR, the TCRdb table keeps only in-frame clones and is missing some. The sample carries about 220,000 clones, over 80% recorded once. The sequenced sample was PBMCs. These receptors were obtained from a woman aged 25-40 years in good health and CMV-seropositive. Each CDR3 is given with its conserved first and last residue. The D gene is left open where the match is weak. A clone size is listed for some rows: how often the clone was seen (once, few, many), or a class if it is expanded.

D	V	size	J	DNA	CDR3
.	TRBV27	.	TRBJ1-1	TGTGCCAGCAGCGGACGGACAGCTGAAGCTTTCTTT	CASSGRTAEAFF
.	TRBV28	.	TRBJ1-1	TGTGCCAGCAGTTTTCTGGGCACTGAAGCTTTCTTT	CASSFLGTEAFF
TRBD1	TRBV4-2	.	TRBJ2-7	TGTGCCAGCAGCCCAGGGACAGGGGCCTACGAGCAGTACTTC	CASSPGTGAYEQYF
.	TRBV27	.	TRBJ1-2	TGTGCCAGCAGCAAACGGGACACCCGATCCGGCTACACCTTC	CASSKRDTRSGYTF
TRBD1	TRBV14	once	TRBJ2-7	TGTGCCAGCAGCCAGGGGGACAGGGCAAGCTACGAGCAGTACTTC	CASSQGDRASYEQYF
TRBD2	TRBV27	few	TRBJ2-1	TGTGCCAGCAGTCCAAGACTAGCGGGTAGCAATGAGCAGTTCTTC	CASSPRLAGSNEQFF
.	TRBV11-3	.	TRBJ2-7	TGTGCCAGCAGCTTAGATAACGGGGGGCCCTACGAGCAGTACTTC	CASSLDNGGPYEQYF
.	TRBV7-8	once	TRBJ2-2	TGTGCCAGCAGCTTAGCGCAGGTCACCGGGGAGCTGTTTTTT	CASSLAQVTGELFF
.	TRBV27	.	TRBJ2-6	TGTGCCAGCAGTCCCTACAGGGATGCAGGGGCCAACGTCCTGACTTTC	CASSPYRDAGANVLTF
TRBD2	TRBV30	.	TRBJ2-1	TGTGCCTGGAGTGGGACTAGCGGGAGGGTCCAGTTCTTC	CAWSGTSGRVQFF
TRBD1	TRBV30	.	TRBJ1-1	TGTGCCTGGAGTGATCCCGTGGGACAGAGTAACACTGAAGCTTTCTTT	CAWSDPVGQSNTEAFF
.	TRBV5-1	.	TRBJ1-2	TGCGCCAGCAGCTTAGGGCATTCCTATGGCTACACCTTC	CASSLGHSYGYTF
.	TRBV5-4	.	TRBJ1-1	TGTGCCAGCAGCTTGGGGGTCACTGAAGCTTTCTTT	CASSLGVTEAFF
.	TRBV15	few	TRBJ2-2	TGTGCCACCAGCAGAGATCTCCAGGGGACGGTTTCCGGGGAGCTGTTTTTT	CATSRDLQGTVSGELFF
.	TRBV6-5	.	TRBJ1-2	TGTGCCAGCAGTCCGCGGGGAAGCGGCTACACCTTC	CASSPRGSGYTF
.	TRBV5-1	.	TRBJ1-4	TGCGCCAGCAGCTTTAGCAGAGATGAAAAACTGTTTTTT	CASSFSRDEKLFF
TRBD2	TRBV30	.	TRBJ2-5	TGTGCCTGGAGTGTACTTGGCGGGAGGATACCGTACTTC	CAWSVLGGRIPYF
.	TRBV27	.	TRBJ1-1	TGTGCCGGGCCGGAACTATCCGAAGCGGAGGGGGATCTAGAGGACACTGAAGCTTTCTTT	CAGPELSEAEGDLEDTEAFF
TRBD1	TRBV10-3	.	TRBJ2-3	TGTGCCATTGCCGACAGGACAGGAACAGATACGCAGTATTTT	CAIADRTGTDTQYF
.	TRBV5-1	.	TRBJ1-2	TGCGCCAGCAGCTTGGAACAGTCTAACTATGGCTACACCTTC	CASSLEQSNYGYTF
.	TRBV11-2	.	TRBJ1-2	TGTGCCAGCAGCTCCAGCTTCGCAGGGTTGAAGAGACGTGGCTACACCTTC	CASSSSFAGLKRRGYTF
TRBD2	TRBV7-9	.	TRBJ2-1	TGTGCCAGCAGCTTTTTAGCGGGGTCGGGAGACAATGAGCAGTTCTTC	CASSFLAGSGDNEQFF
TRBD2	TRBV5-6	.	TRBJ2-7	TGTGCCAGCAGCCGAGGGACTAGCGTGACCTACGAGCAGTACTTC	CASSRGTSVTYEQYF
TRBD2	TRBV6-5	.	TRBJ2-7	TGTGCCAGCAGAATCGTAGCGGGAGGGACCTACGAGCAGTACTTC	CASRIVAGGTYEQYF
.	TRBV5-1	.	TRBJ1-2	TGCGCCAGCAGCTTTTTTTCAAGCTCAACAACAGGATTCAACTATGGCTACACCTTC	CASSFFSSSTTGFNYGYTF
.	TRBV5-6	.	TRBJ2-5	TGTGCCAGCAGCTTGGTCGGGGGTAGAGTTGCCCCACAAGAGACCCAGTACTTC	CASSLVGGRVAPQETQYF
.	TRBV5-1	.	TRBJ2-5	TGCGCCAGCAGCTTGCAGATTTCCCAAGAGACCCAGTACTTC	CASSLQISQETQYF
.	TRBV6-5	.	TRBJ2-1	TGTGCCAGCAGCCGAGGGGGGTACAATGAGCAGTTCTTC	CASSRGGYNEQFF
.	TRBV4-2	.	TRBJ1-4	TGTGCCAGCAGCCACGACCGGGGGGATAAACTGTTTTTT	CASSHDRGDKLFF
TRBD2	TRBV2	.	TRBJ2-1	TGTGCCAGCAGTCGGACTAGCGGGCACAATGAGCAGTTCTTC	CASSRTSGHNEQFF